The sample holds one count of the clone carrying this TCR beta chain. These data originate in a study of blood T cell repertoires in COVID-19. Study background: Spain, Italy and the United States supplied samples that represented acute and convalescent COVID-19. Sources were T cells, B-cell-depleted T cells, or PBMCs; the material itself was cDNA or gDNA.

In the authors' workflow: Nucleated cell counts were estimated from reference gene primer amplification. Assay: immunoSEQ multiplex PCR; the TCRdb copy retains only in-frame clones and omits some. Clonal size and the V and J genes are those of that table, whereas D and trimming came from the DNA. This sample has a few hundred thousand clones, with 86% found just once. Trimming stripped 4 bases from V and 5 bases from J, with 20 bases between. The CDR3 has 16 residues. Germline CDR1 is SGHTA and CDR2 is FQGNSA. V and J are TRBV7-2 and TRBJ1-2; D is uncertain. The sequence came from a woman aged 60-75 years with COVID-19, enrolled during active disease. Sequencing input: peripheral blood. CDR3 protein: CASSSPRSRRWYGYTF. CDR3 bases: TGTGCCAGCAGCTCCCCCCGTAGTAGGAGGTGGTATGGCTACACCTTC.